This T cell receptor (beta chain) came from a study of lymphopenia after photon versus proton radiotherapy. Study-level results: Oligoclonal CD8+ Temra expansion after nadir drove photon patients' diversity drop.

V dropped 3 bases and J dropped 4; count of bases not matched to a gene: 7. In germline, CDR1 is KGHSH, CDR2 LQKENI. The CDR3 has 16 residues. For this clone: Its antigen remains unknown.

Assay: immunoSEQ multiplex PCR; the TCRdb copy retains only in-frame clones and omits some. The sample lists approximately 66,000 clones, 86% seen once, with 2% to 3% in the top ten. The V and J genes are TRBV18 and TRBJ1-3; 9 positions agree with TRBD1. Sample: peripheral blood, taken from a patient treated with photon-based radiotherapy. The TCR originated in a man aged 35-49 years with gastric cancer. The DNA of the CDR3 is TGTGCCAGCTCACCCGACAGGGGGTTATCCGGAAACACCATATATTTT. It encodes CASSPDRGLSGNTIYF.